This TCR beta chain comes out of a study of blood T cells in healthy people across ages. Between the trimmed V and J ends, which lost 4 bases and 5 bases, there was a span of 15 bases. From germline, CDR1 is SGHDT and CDR2 YYEEEE. CDR3 size: 14 residues. Total RNA extraction produced at least 6 micrograms (per sample) for the study. Alongside a J-beta primer mix, a sample-barcoded 5' primer served in a second PCR lasting roughly 7 to 12 cycles. Each cDNA molecule received a tag from a template-switch adaptor that had 12 random nucleotides. TCRdb reanalysed the 5' RACE reads using MiXCR and keeps one entry per CDR3 protein. The data show around 750,000 distinct CDR3 sequences, 53% seen once. Only a few counts were recorded for this clonotype.

Sequencing input: blood. This receptor was identified in an elderly man in good health. V usage is TRBV5-6 and J usage is TRBJ2-5, with D hard to call. This chain's CDR3 is CASSAMNFGETQYF. The CDR3 DNA is TGTGCCAGCAGCGCAATGAACTTCGGGGAGACCCAGTACTTC.